Each of the 7 T cell receptor beta chains below was sequenced from the same sample in a study of neurological immune-mediated disorders. TCRdb processed the 5' RACE reads anew with MiXCR; each CDR3 protein has one entry. The sample includes about 70,000 distinct CDR3 sequences, roughly 5.6% seen only once; the top ten take roughly 5%. Material for sequencing was PBMCs. The origin of the receptors is a human donor with multiple sclerosis. The donor label of this sample is uncertain.

The chain joins TRBV18 to TRBJ2-1; no firm D call. CDR1 is KGHSH and CDR2 is LQKENI in the germline V gene. V lost 3 bases to trimming and J lost 4 bases, with 10 bases between them. This CDR3 contains 14 residues. CDR3 bases: TGTGCCAGCTCACCGAGACTGGAATACAATGAGCAGTTCTTC. This gives the protein CASSPRLEYNEQFF.

This clonotype was detected many times. V usage is TRBV20-1 and J usage is TRBJ1-3; D remains unclear. From germline, CDR1 is DFQATT and CDR2 SNEGSKA (reference sequence). This CDR3 region has 15 residues. Deletions cut 3 bases from V and 0 bases from J, with 12 bases between. The DNA for the CDR3 is TGCAGTGCTAGGGGCGGGTTCTCCTCTGGAAACACCATATATTTT. Amino acids: CSARGGFSSGNTIYF.

This clonotype was seen ten or more times. In DNA form, the CDR3 reads TGCGCCAGCAGCTCCCGAGGACTAGCGGGCTCTGGGGCCAACGTCCTGACTTTC. It codes for CASSSRGLAGSGANVLTF. The chain is built from TRBV4-1 and TRBJ2-6; 11 positions agree with TRBD2. V lost 5 bases and J lost 0; bases outside the gene matches: 6. The CDR3 is 18 residues long. Germline V gene data show CDR1 as MGHRA and CDR2 as YSYEKL.

This clonotype was seen at least ten times. V is TRBV6-1 and J is TRBJ2-3; D unclear. The germline gives CDR1 MNHNS, CDR2 SASEGT. The CDR3 is 12 amino acids. V gave up 2 bases and J gave up 6 bases, with 6 bases separating them. The CDR3 DNA sequence: TGTGCCAGCAGTGAATGGGCGGATACGCAGTATTTT. Its translation is CASSEWADTQYF.

This clonotype was picked up many times. This chain uses TRBV5-1 with TRBJ2-1, with D possibly TRBD2 on 6 matching bases. Trimming took off 0 bases at V and 1 base at J, with 14 bases between the two ends. Germline loops: CDR1 SGHRS, CDR2 YFSETQ. CDR3 length: 17 amino acids. CDR3 nucleotide sequence: TGCGCCAGCAGCTTGGCCCGGGAGTCAAAGTCCTACAATGAGCAGTTCTTC. Translated: CASSLARESKSYNEQFF.

This clonotype was seen ten or more times. The chain couples TRBV5-1 to TRBJ2-7; D unresolved. Trimming removed 0 bases at V and 1 base at J, with 8 bases between. CDR3 length: 14 amino acids. Germline-derived CDR1 and CDR2 are SGHRS and YFSETQ. CDR3 DNA: TGCGCCAGCAGCTTGGCCGCGGATTCCTACGAGCAGTACTTC. This codes for CASSLAADSYEQYF.

This clonotype was observed many times. The chain carries TRBV20-1 and TRBJ1-2, with D possibly being TRBD1 (5 bases). CDR1 and CDR2 (germline): DFQATT, SNEGSKA (reference sequence). The CDR3 covers 13 residues. V shed 6 bases and J shed 0 bases, with 11 bases lying between them. The CDR3 sequence is CSAQPGPNYGYTF. The CDR3 DNA is TGCAGTGCGCAACCGGGACCTAACTATGGCTACACCTTC.